The 27 T cell receptor beta chains below come from one sample, sequenced in a study of vaccination effects on CD4 cells after COVID-19. No cognate antigen is known for these TCRs. Isolation of CD4+ T cells took place after more than 9 days of culture. Sequenced by immunoSEQ multiplex PCR; TCRdb stores in-frame clones only, minus some. The table includes 50,000 to 75,000 clones, over 65% detected once. The sequences come from CD4+ T cells from PBMCs cultured without peptide, collected before COVID-19 vaccination. The receptor source for this set is a human donor who received a COVID-19 vaccine.

This chain connects TRBV5-1 to TRBJ1-2; 12 bases line up with TRBD1. The CDR3 covers 19 residues. J lost 3 bases, V lost 4 bases, and 16 bases had no gene match. Looked up from germline, CDR1 is SGHRS and CDR2 is YFSETQ. For the CDR3, the DNA is TGCGCCAGCAGCGGGTTAAATGTCCGGGACAGGGGGCCTCACTATGGCTACACCTTC. It encodes CASSGLNVRDRGPHYGYTF.

The V call is TRBV2, the J call TRBJ2-1; TRBD2 matches 11 bases. With 5 bases clipped from V and 8 bases from J, the junction kept 8 bases outside the gene matches. Germline CDR1 is SNHLY and CDR2 is FYNNEI. This CDR3 has 15 residues. The CDR3, as DNA: TGTGCCAGCAGTCGTAGCGGGGGGGCAGGGGATGAGCAGTTCTTC. Translating it yields CASSRSGGAGDEQFF.

The genes are TRBV28 and TRBJ2-3; TRBD1 aligns across 7 bases. CDR1 and CDR2 from the germline V gene are MDHEN and SYDVKM. The CDR3 sequence is 15 residues long. V lost 5 bases to trimming and J lost 5 bases; unmatched junction nucleotides: 10. This CDR3 is CASSRQGGAGDTQYF. CDR3 DNA sequence: TGTGCCAGCAGTCGACAGGGTGGGGCGGGAGATACGCAGTATTTT.

The V and J genes are TRBV19 and TRBJ2-7, with TRBD1 matching over 7 bases. CDR1 is LNHDA, CDR2 SQIVND, per germline (reference sequence). CDR3 size: 14 residues. The V segment lost 8 bases and the J segment 2 bases; nucleotides outside the gene matches: 9. CDR3: CASLHPGQTYEQYV. In nucleotides, the CDR3 is TGTGCCAGTCTTCATCCGGGACAGACCTACGAGCAGTACGTC.

This chain connects TRBV6-5 to TRBJ2-3; possible D gene TRBD2, 5 bases. Germline V gene data show CDR1 as MNHEY and CDR2 as SVGAGI. The CDR3 runs to 15 residues. Trimming removed 4 bases at V and 2 bases at J, with 13 bases between. This CDR3 reads CASSSWTGSTDTQYF. As DNA, the CDR3 is TGTGCCAGCAGTTCCTGGACTGGATCCACAGATACGCAGTATTTT.

The chain carries TRBV10-1 and TRBJ1-1; no clear D. The CDR3 covers 15 residues. Germline CDR1 and CDR2: WNHNN and SYGVQD (reference sequence). V was trimmed by 0 bases and J by 7 bases, leaving 15 bases between them. The CDR3 reads CASSESKFWGDEAFF. The CDR3 region has the DNA TGCGCCAGCAGTGAGTCCAAATTTTGGGGAGATGAAGCTTTCTTT.

V is TRBV7-8 and J is TRBJ2-7, with D uncertain. Germline-derived CDR1 and CDR2 are SGHVS and FQNEAQ. Trimming removed 0 bases from V and 3 bases from J, with 6 bases in between. CDR3 size: 13 residues. This CDR3 reads CASSLAPGYEQYV. CDR3 in DNA: TGTGCCAGCAGCTTAGCGCCAGGCTACGAGCAGTACGTC.

This clone was counted a few times. This chain joins TRBV6-6 and TRBJ1-2; 7 bases map to TRBD1. J was trimmed by 8 bases and V by 5 bases; bases with no gene match: 5. The germline CDR1 and CDR2 sequences are MNHNY and SVGAGI (reference sequence). The CDR3 runs 12 residues. CDR3 amino acids: CASSRQGNGYTF. As DNA, the CDR3 is TGTGCCAGCAGTCGACAGGGTAACGGCTACACCTTC.

The V and J genes are TRBV5-1 and TRBJ2-2; maybe TRBD2 (6 bases). Germline V lookup: CDR1 SGHRS, CDR2 YFSETQ. Trimming cost V 0 bases and J 1 base, with 7 bases left between them. The CDR3 runs to 15 residues. The CDR3 is CASSLAGVNTGELFF. The CDR3 DNA reads TGCGCCAGCAGCTTGGCGGGGGTGAACACCGGGGAGCTGTTTTTT.

The chain has TRBV5-1 and TRBJ2-7, with D tentatively TRBD2 (6 bases). Germline assignment: CDR1 SGHRS and CDR2 YFSETQ. The CDR3 loop spans 13 amino acids. The V gene lost 0 bases and the J gene lost 5 bases, with 9 bases spanning the gap. CDR3 region: CASSLDWGDEQYV. Written as DNA, the CDR3 is TGCGCCAGCAGCTTGGATTGGGGGGACGAGCAGTACGTC.

V gene TRBV27 combines with J gene TRBJ2-2, with a tentative D call TRBD1 (8 bases). This CDR3 comprises 15 residues. Germline V gene lookup returns CDR1 MNHEY and CDR2 SMNVEV (reference sequence). Trimming took off 5 bases at V and 6 bases at J, with 16 bases between the two ends. CDR3 DNA sequence: TGTGCCAGCAGTCGAGGACAGGGACTACCCGGGGAGCTGTTTTTT. Translating gives CASSRGQGLPGELFF.

The V call is TRBV5-1, the J call TRBJ2-5, with a tentative D call TRBD2 (6 bases). The germline V gene has CDR1 SGHRS and CDR2 YFSETQ. The CDR3 is 15 residues long. The germline V and J ends were trimmed by 0 bases and 5 bases, with 14 bases remaining between them. The CDR3 loop is CASSLGDGGDETQYF. CDR3 nucleotide sequence: TGCGCCAGCAGCTTGGGGGACGGGGGAGACGAGACCCAGTACTTC. Using reference TRBV5-1 and TRBJ2-5 for the parts outside the CDR3, the full variable domain is KAGVTQTPRYLIKTRGQQVTLSCSPISGHRSVSWYQQTPGQGLQFLFEYFSETQRNKGNFPGRFSGRQFSNSRSEMNVSTLELGDSALYLCASSLGDGGDETQYFGPGTRLLVL.

V is TRBV10-1 and J is TRBJ1-1; D not certain. The ends were cut back, 3 bases at V and 4 bases at J, with 12 bases in the middle. The CDR3 covers 14 residues. Germline values: CDR1 WNHNN, CDR2 SYGVQD (reference sequence). CDR3 sequence (DNA): TGCGCCAGCAGTGAATCCCCCGGTAGCACTGAAGCTTTCTTT. This codes for CASSESPGSTEAFF.

The chain employs TRBV10-3 and TRBJ2-3; D might be TRBD1 (6 bases). Trimming shortened V by 4 bases and J by 0 bases, and 11 bases separated the two germline ends. Germline CDR1 is ENHRY and CDR2 is SYGVKD. The CDR3 is 15 residues long. The CDR3 DNA follows: TGTGCCATCAGTGTGGACAGCCCTAGCACAGATACGCAGTATTTT. Translating it yields CAISVDSPSTDTQYF.

The chain carries TRBV6-1 and TRBJ2-7, with TRBD1 as a possible D gene (5 bases). CDR1 MNHNS and CDR2 SASEGT come from the germline V gene. The CDR3 is 16 residues long. V gave up 0 bases and J gave up 5 bases, with 17 bases separating them. This chain's CDR3 is CASSEAGQGQAHEQYV. The DNA of the CDR3 is TGTGCCAGCAGTGAAGCGGGGCAGGGCCAGGCCCACGAGCAGTACGTC.

This clone came up a few times. CDR3 sequence reads: CASRLSTGGSGELFF. CDR3 bases: TGTGCCAGCAGACTCTCGACAGGGGGGTCCGGGGAGCTGTTTTTT. The V call is TRBV2, the J call TRBJ2-2, with 9 bases matching TRBD1. The germline V gene encodes CDR1 SNHLY and CDR2 FYNNEI. The ends lost 6 bases at V and 6 bases at J; junction bases unmatched: 8. The CDR3 has 15 residues.

V usage is TRBV19 and J usage is TRBJ1-1, with D maybe TRBD1 (6 bases). Germline CDR1 is LNHDA and CDR2 is SQIVND (reference sequence). There are 14 residues in the CDR3. Deletions cut 8 bases from V and 4 bases from J, with 17 bases between. Written as DNA, the CDR3 is TGTGCCAGTGGAAAAGTGGGCAGGGGCACTGAAGCTTTCTTT. It codes for CASGKVGRGTEAFF.

The V gene is TRBV30, the J gene TRBJ2-7, with 7 bases aligning to TRBD1. The CDR3 runs to 13 residues. CDR1 GTSNPN and CDR2 SVGIG come from the germline V gene (reference sequence). J was trimmed by 3 bases and V by 4 bases; bases with no gene match: 6. Written as DNA, the CDR3 is TGTGCCTGGACCAGGGGGACGGGCTACGAGCAGTACGTC. As protein: CAWTRGTGYEQYV.

V usage is TRBV19 and J usage is TRBJ2-6; 8 nucleotides match TRBD1. Germline CDR1 LNHDA, CDR2 SQIVND (reference sequence). J gave up 0 bases and V 1 base, and 2 bases lay outside the gene matches. The CDR3 is 17 residues long. The CDR3, as DNA: TGTGCCAGTAGTATAGGGACAGGGCCCTCTGGGGCCAACGTCCTGACTTTC. It encodes CASSIGTGPSGANVLTF.

V is TRBV2 and J is TRBJ1-6, with unresolved D. Trimming removed 2 bases at V and 10 bases at J, with 12 bases between. Looked up from germline, CDR1 is SNHLY and CDR2 is FYNNEI. The CDR3 totals 14 residues. The CDR3 sequence: CASSETLLGSPLHF. The CDR3 DNA sequence: TGTGCCAGCAGTGAAACTCTCCTGGGGTCACCCCTCCACTTT. The full variable domain, completed using reference TRBV2 and TRBJ1-6, is EPEVTQTPSHQVTQMGQEVILRCVPISNHLYFYWYRQILGQKVEFLVSFYNNEISEKSEIFDDQFSVERPDGSNFTLKIRSTKLEDSAMYFCASSETLLGSPLHFGNGTRLTVT.

The CDR3 DNA sequence: TGCAGCGTTGAGCGGGGTACCGGAAACACCATATATTTT. The encoded protein is CSVERGTGNTIYF. V and J are TRBV29-1 and TRBJ1-3; no clear D gene. The CDR3 length is 13 residues. V dropped 3 bases and J dropped 4 bases, with 10 bases sitting between them. CDR1 and CDR2 from the germline V gene are SQVTM and ANQGSEA.

The chain carries TRBV6-4 and TRBJ1-1; D call uncertain. The CDR3 totals 13 residues. Trimming pared 6 bases from V and 4 bases from J, leaving 12 bases between. CDR1 and CDR2 from the germline V gene are MRHNA and SNTAGT. DNA for the CDR3: TGTGCCAGCAGCCCTGACTTTGGCACTGAAGCTTTCTTT. Amino acids: CASSPDFGTEAFF.

The chain has TRBV5-6 and TRBJ2-5, with TRBD2 identical over 7 bases. The CDR3 runs to 15 residues. Germline CDR1 SGHDT, CDR2 YYEEEE. V dropped 1 base and J dropped 1; count of bases not matched to a gene: 4. CDR3 coding DNA: TGTGCCAGCAGCTTGACCGGGAGGCTCCAAGAGACCCAGTACTTC. It is translated as CASSLTGRLQETQYF.

The chain links TRBV7-2 to TRBJ2-2; the match to TRBD2 covers 11 bases. The J segment lost 4 bases and the V segment lost 5 bases, leaving 3 bases of the junction unmatched. The length of the CDR3 is 15 residues. From germline, CDR1 is SGHTA and CDR2 FQGNSA. CDR3 sequence: CASSPSGGRTGELFF. The CDR3 bases are TGTGCCAGCAGCCCTAGCGGGGGGCGCACCGGGGAGCTGTTTTTT.

The CDR3 nucleotides are TGTGCCAGCAGAGACAGGGGGCCTGGCTACACCTTC. Residues: CASRDRGPGYTF. The chain joins TRBV2 to TRBJ1-2, with 10 positions matching TRBD1. CDR3 length equals 12 residues. The V gene end was trimmed by 6 bases and the J gene end by 7 bases; junction bases not matched to a gene: 2. CDR1 is SNHLY, CDR2 FYNNEI, per germline.

The chain couples TRBV6-5 to TRBJ2-7, with D perhaps matching TRBD1 (6 bases). The germline CDR1 and CDR2 sequences are MNHEY and SVGAGI. V was cut by 5 bases and J by 4 bases, with 15 bases left in between. CDR3 size: 14 residues. CDR3 residues: CASSTGQRAYEQYV. In DNA form, the CDR3 reads TGTGCCAGCAGTACAGGACAGAGGGCATACGAGCAGTACGTC.

The chain combines TRBV14 with TRBJ1-1; a weak D match, TRBD1 (5 bases). This CDR3 has 13 residues. The V end was cut by 8 bases, the J end by 5 bases, with 15 bases between. Germline CDR1 SGHDN, CDR2 FVKESK. The CDR3 region is CASQATGGTEAFF. The CDR3 DNA reads as TGTGCCAGCCAGGCGACGGGGGGAACTGAAGCTTTCTTT.